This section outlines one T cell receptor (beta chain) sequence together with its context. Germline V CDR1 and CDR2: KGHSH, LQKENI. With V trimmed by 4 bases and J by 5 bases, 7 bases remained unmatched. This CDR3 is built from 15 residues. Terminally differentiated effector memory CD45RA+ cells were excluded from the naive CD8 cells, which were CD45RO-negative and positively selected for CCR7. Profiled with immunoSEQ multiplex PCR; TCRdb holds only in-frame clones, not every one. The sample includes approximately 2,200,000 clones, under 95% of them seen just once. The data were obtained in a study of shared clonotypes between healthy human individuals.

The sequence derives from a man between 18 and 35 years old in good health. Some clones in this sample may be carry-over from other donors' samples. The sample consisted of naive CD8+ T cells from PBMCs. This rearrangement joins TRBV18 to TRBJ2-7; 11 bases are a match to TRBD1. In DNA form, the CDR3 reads TGTGCCAGCTCACGACCCGGGACAGGGGGTCACGAGCAGTACTTC. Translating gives CASSRPGTGGHEQYF.